These 8 T cell receptor beta chains share one sample of origin, sequenced in a study of blood T cells in healthy people across ages. Then a second PCR, running roughly 7 to 11 cycles, was carried out with a sample-barcoded 5' primer and a J-beta primer mix. Via MiXCR, TCRdb re-called the 5' RACE reads, giving one row per CDR3 protein. The sample has 850,000 to 1,300,000 distinct CDR3 sequences, 40% to 55% seen once; the top ten hold 18%. Sequencing was performed on blood. The receptors here all came from an older woman in good health.

The rearrangement links TRBV15 to TRBJ2-1; the match to TRBD2 covers 12 bases. The CDR3 contains 16 residues. CDR1 and CDR2 (germline): LNHNV, YYDKDF (reference sequence). The trim removed 0 bases at V and 8 bases at J, leaving 5 bases unmatched. CDR3 coding DNA: TGTGCCACCAGCAGAGAGAAACTAGCGGGAGGTGATGAGCAGTTCTTC. Amino acid sequence: CATSREKLAGGDEQFF.

This clonotype occurred a few times. The rearrangement joins TRBV6-1 to TRBJ1-6; 10 positions match TRBD1. J lost 5 bases, V lost 6 bases, and 13 bases had no gene match. The CDR3 loop spans 18 amino acids. Germline-derived CDR1 and CDR2 are MNHNS and SASEGT. CDR3 DNA: TGTGCCAGCAGGAAGACAGGGGGCGGAATTTTTGATAATTCACCCCTCCACTTT. Its protein is CASRKTGGGIFDNSPLHF.

This clonotype showed up just once. The chain has TRBV2 and TRBJ2-3; D is unclear. From germline, CDR1 is SNHLY and CDR2 FYNNEI. CDR3 size: 17 residues. Trimming took 7 bases from V and 0 from J, leaving 20 bases between them. This CDR3 reads CASKKDSRPPSTDTQYF. As DNA, the CDR3 is TGTGCCAGCAAAAAAGATTCTAGACCCCCAAGCACAGATACGCAGTATTTT.

The table lists this clonotype with a few counts. V gene TRBV27 combines with J gene TRBJ1-2; maybe TRBD1 (5 bases). Germline loops: CDR1 MNHEY, CDR2 SMNVEV (reference sequence). The CDR3 sequence is 16 residues long. V was trimmed by 3 bases and J by 4 bases, leaving 18 bases between them. DNA of the CDR3: TGTGCCAGCAGTTTTGTCGGGGCAGCCGCCTTCTATGGCTACACCTTC. Protein product: CASSFVGAAAFYGYTF.

The chain recombines TRBV7-9 with TRBJ2-1; D might be TRBD1 (6 bases). CDR1 and CDR2 (germline): SEHNR, FQNEAQ (reference sequence). Trimming took 6 bases from V and 8 from J, leaving 14 bases between them. The CDR3 has 13 amino acids. The CDR3 here is CASRSGHGHEQFF. CDR3 nucleotide sequence: TGTGCCAGCAGGTCGGGACACGGGCATGAGCAGTTCTTC.

This chain links TRBV15 with TRBJ2-1; D ambiguous. Trimming pared 0 bases from V and 1 base from J, leaving 7 bases between. The CDR3 runs 15 residues. Germline CDR1 reads LNHNV; CDR2 reads YYDKDF (reference sequence). This CDR3 is CATSRDRQSYNEQFF. CDR3 nucleotide sequence: TGTGCCACCAGCAGAGATCGTCAGTCCTACAATGAGCAGTTCTTC.

The gene calls are TRBV3-1 and TRBJ2-7; 10 bases are shared with TRBD2. Trimming cost V 1 base and J 2 bases; bases outside gene matches: 8. Germline V gene data show CDR1 as LGHDT and CDR2 as YNNKEL (reference sequence). CDR3 length: 17 amino acids. Here the CDR3 reads CASSQVTSGTDPYEQYF. Here the CDR3 DNA reads TGTGCCAGCAGCCAAGTTACTAGCGGGACCGACCCCTACGAGCAGTACTTC.

J is TRBJ1-5 and V is TRBV20-1; D may be TRBD1 (5 bases). This CDR3 contains 13 residues. Trimming pared 0 bases from V and 11 bases from J, leaving 14 bases between. Germline V gene lookup returns CDR1 DFQATT and CDR2 SNEGSKA (reference sequence). The CDR3 DNA reads TGCAGTGCTAGAGATCCAAATTCGGGGGCCCAGCATTTT. Protein product: CSARDPNSGAQHF.